These 32 T cell receptor beta chains were sequenced from one sample in a study of T cells in Graves' hyperthyroidism and ophthalmopathy. Authors of the study amplified TCR beta CDR3 regions from RNA transcripts. First-round RT-PCR with HTBI primers amplified the TCR CDR3 region. MiXCR, applied by TCRdb to the multiplex PCR reads, yields one record per CDR3 protein. The sample contains about 400,000 distinct CDR3 sequences, approximately 14% of which appear only once. Sequences were obtained from blood. Every receptor here comes from a woman aged 18-29 years with Graves' hyperthyroidism.

This clonotype has ten or more counts. The rearrangement uses TRBV7-2 and TRBJ2-5; TRBD2 matches 7 bases. V shed 4 bases and J 2 bases; nucleotides not matched to a gene: 10. This CDR3 is 16 amino acids long. Germline-derived CDR1 and CDR2 are SGHTA and FQGNSA. The CDR3 bases are TGTGCCAGCAGCTCCCCCCGGGCTAGCGGACAAGAGACCCAGTACTTC. Encoded protein: CASSSPRASGQETQYF.

This clonotype showed up many times. The genes are TRBV18 and TRBJ2-5, with 7 nucleotides matching TRBD1. Germline lookup yields CDR1 KGHSH and CDR2 LQKENI. V lost 3 bases, J lost 2 bases, and 6 bases stayed unmatched. The CDR3 is made up of 15 amino acids. CDR3 sequence reads: CASSPSTGHQETQYF. Here the CDR3 DNA reads TGTGCCAGCTCACCGTCGACAGGGCATCAAGAGACCCAGTACTTC.

V usage is TRBV6-1 and J usage is TRBJ2-6, with TRBD2 as a possible D gene (5 bases). Trimming cost V 8 bases and J 0 bases, with 17 bases left between them. Looked up from germline, CDR1 is MNHNS and CDR2 is SASEGT. This CDR3 is built from 17 residues. The chain's CDR3 is CASRLGRRNSGANVLTF. In nucleotides, the CDR3 is TGTGCCAGCCGCTTAGGACGGAGGAACTCTGGGGCCAACGTCCTGACTTTC.

The sample holds a few counts of this clonotype. The chain employs TRBV29-1 and TRBJ2-5, with D possibly being TRBD2 (6 bases). Germline V gene sequence: CDR1 SQVTM, CDR2 ANQGSEA. The CDR3 extends over 14 amino acids. V was cut by 1 base and J by 5 bases, with 14 bases left in between. The CDR3 coding sequence is TGCAGCGTTGAAGGTGCCCGGGCGGGGGAGACCCAGTACTTC. Residues: CSVEGARAGETQYF.

This sequence joins TRBV19 and TRBJ1-5; 11 nucleotides agree with TRBD1. This CDR3 has 16 amino acids. Germline V CDR1 and CDR2: LNHDA, SQIVND (reference sequence). The trim removed 2 bases at V and 9 bases at J, leaving 9 bases unmatched. The CDR3 region is CASSISGTGGRWPQHF. The CDR3 DNA reads TGTGCCAGTAGTATAAGCGGGACAGGGGGACGTTGGCCCCAGCATTTT.

This chain joins TRBV2 and TRBJ2-3; 13 bases line up with TRBD2. V lost 7 bases to trimming and J lost 2 bases; unmatched junction nucleotides: 6. Germline V gives CDR1 SNHLY, CDR2 FYNNEI. The CDR3 consists of 16 residues. The CDR3 here is CASIGTSGTNTDTQYF. CDR3 nucleotide sequence: TGTGCCAGCATCGGGACTAGCGGGACCAACACAGATACGCAGTATTTT.

The chain couples TRBV5-1 to TRBJ2-4; 9 bases line up with TRBD1. The CDR3 is 16 amino acids. Trimming removed 4 bases from V and 1 base from J; junction bases left unmatched: 6. The germline V gene has CDR1 SGHRS and CDR2 YFSETQ. The CDR3 reads CASSGDRVGAKNIQYF. The CDR3 DNA is TGCGCCAGCAGCGGGGACAGGGTTGGTGCCAAAAACATTCAGTACTTC.

A word on this clonotype: The missing conserved phenylalanine or tryptophan at the end of this CDR3 makes a read error likely. V and J are TRBV5-5 and TRBJ2-7, with D possibly matching TRBD2 (6 bases). The ends were cut back, 1 base at V and 3 bases at J, with 11 bases in the middle. The CDR3 loop spans 14 amino acids. The V gene's germline CDR1 is SGHKS and CDR2 YYEKEE (reference sequence). CDR3 residues: CASSLRQGGYEQYL. CDR3 nucleotides: TGTGCCAGCAGCTTGAGGCAGGGAGGCTACGAGCAGTACCTC.

This clonotype was seen repeatedly, ten times or more. The chain uses TRBV28 and TRBJ2-1; 7 bases agree with TRBD2. Trimming cost V 1 base and J 10 bases; bases outside gene matches: 10. CDR3 size: 15 residues. Germline V gives CDR1 MDHEN, CDR2 SYDVKM. CDR3 region: CASSLSRGSGREQFF. The DNA for the CDR3 is TGTGCCAGCAGTTTATCTCGCGGGAGCGGACGGGAGCAGTTCTTC.

With respect to this clonotype: The germline gene is not matched at one end of the junction; a read error may be the cause. The chain carries TRBV7-9 and TRBJ2-5, with D perhaps matching TRBD2 (6 bases). The length of the CDR3 is 16 residues. The V gene's germline CDR1 is SEHNR and CDR2 FQNEAQ (reference sequence). This chain's CDR3 is CAGSFHLISGRETQYF. The CDR3 DNA follows: TGTGCCGGCAGCTTTCACCTTATTAGCGGCCGAGAGACCCAGTACTTC. The variable domain in full, completed from reference TRBV7-9 and TRBJ2-5, reads DTGVSQNPRHKITKRGQNVTFRCDPISEHNRLYWYRQTLGQGPEFLTYFQNEAQLEKSRLLSDRFSAERPKGSFSTLEIQRTEQGDSAMYLCAGSFHLISGRETQYFGPGTRLLVL.

The chain uses TRBV11-2 and TRBJ2-1; D perhaps matches TRBD1 (6 bases). Trimming shortened V by 5 bases and J by 10 bases, and 15 bases separated the two germline ends. The CDR3 has 13 amino acids. Germline CDR1 is SGHAT and CDR2 is FQNNGV. The CDR3 sequence is CASSPSGQREQFF. The CDR3 nucleotides read TGTGCCAGCAGCCCATCGGGACAACGAGAGCAGTTCTTC.

The CDR3 loop reads CASSLTGAQGGQETQYF. The CDR3 nucleotides are TGTGCCAGCAGCTTAACGGGCGCACAGGGTGGCCAAGAGACCCAGTACTTC. The chain employs TRBV7-3 and TRBJ2-5; perhaps TRBD1 as D (6 bases). The germline V gene has CDR1 SGHTA and CDR2 FQGTGA. Trimming took off 0 bases at V and 1 base at J, with 15 bases between the two ends. The CDR3 length is 17 residues.

The rearrangement joins TRBV19 to TRBJ2-1, with 12 positions matching TRBD2. Trimming cost V 5 bases and J 7 bases; bases outside gene matches: 9. CDR3 length equals 16 residues. Per the germline V gene, CDR1 is LNHDA and CDR2 is SQIVND (reference sequence). CDR3 DNA: TGTGCCAGTAGTGTAGGATTTGGACTAGCGGGGAATGAGCAGTTCTTC. This codes for CASSVGFGLAGNEQFF.

This clonotype has ten or more counts. J is TRBJ2-1 and V is TRBV20-1; maybe TRBD2 (6 bases). V was shortened by 5 bases and J by 9 bases, with 11 bases between the two germline ends. Germline CDR1 is DFQATT and CDR2 is SNEGSKA (reference sequence). The CDR3 sequence is 11 residues long. For the CDR3, the DNA is TGCAGTGCTTGGACGGAGGGTGAGCAGTTCTTC. As protein: CSAWTEGEQFF.

This clonotype occurred a few times. A single base separates this from a much larger clone, so it may be a read error. The V and J genes are TRBV20-1 and TRBJ2-1; 11 bases agree with TRBD1. With 5 bases clipped from V and 8 bases from J, the junction kept 5 bases outside the gene matches. This CDR3 is built from 13 residues. Germline loops: CDR1 DFQATT, CDR2 SNEGSKA (reference sequence). The CDR3 DNA follows: TGCAGTGCTCTCCGGGACAGGGGGGATGAGCAGTTCTTC. It codes for CSALRDRGDEQFF.

On this clonotype: A much larger clone lies one base from this, so it may be a read error. The chain combines TRBV6-2 or TRBV6-3 with TRBJ2-1, with D possibly matching TRBD2 (6 bases). V was cut by 7 bases and J by 10 bases, with 17 bases left in between. CDR1 is MNHEY and CDR2 is SVGEGT in the germline V gene. CDR3 size: 13 residues. CDR3 sequence reads: CASKTGVSYEQFF. In nucleotides, the CDR3 is TGTGCCAGCAAAACGGGAGTCTCCTACGAGCAGTTCTTC.

J is TRBJ1-1 and V is TRBV6-1; D is unresolved. The CDR3 totals 11 residues. Trimming pared 5 bases from V and 4 bases from J, leaving 5 bases between. Germline-derived CDR1 and CDR2 are MNHNS and SASEGT. CDR3 sequence (DNA): TGTGCCAGCAGTTGGACCACTGAAGCTTTCTTT. It is translated as CASSWTTEAFF.

This clonotype was seen at least ten times. CDR3: CASSYGGFYGYTF. For the CDR3, the DNA is TGTGCCAGCAGCTACGGGGGATTTTATGGCTACACCTTC. V and J are TRBV6-1 and TRBJ1-2; tentatively, D is TRBD1 (5 bases). The CDR3 consists of 13 residues. V was clipped by 6 bases and J by 5 bases, with 13 bases between them. Germline V lookup: CDR1 MNHNS, CDR2 SASEGT.

The V call is TRBV27, the J call TRBJ1-4; D remains ambiguous. Per the germline V gene, CDR1 is MNHEY and CDR2 is SMNVEV (reference sequence). With 4 bases removed from V and 0 bases from J, the gap between germline ends came to 9 bases. The CDR3 runs 15 residues. The CDR3 DNA follows: TGTGCCAGCAGTTCGCACGGCGCAACTAATGAAAAACTGTTTTTT. Translated, it gives CASSSHGATNEKLFF. Full variable domain (rest looked up from reference TRBV27 and TRBJ1-4): EAQVTQNPRYLITVTGKKLTVTCSQNMNHEYMSWYRQDPGLGLRQIYYSMNVEVTDKGDVPEGYKVSRKEKRNFPLILESPSPNQTSLYFCASSSHGATNEKLFFGSGTQLSVL.

This clonotype was recorded at least ten times. The J gene is TRBJ1-2, the V gene TRBV6-1; D gene unclear. Germline CDR1 reads MNHNS; CDR2 reads SASEGT. V was trimmed by 8 bases and J by 7 bases, leaving 11 bases between them. This CDR3 comprises 11 residues. CDR3 nucleotide sequence: TGTGCCAGCGGCGGGTACGGTGGCTACACCTTC. It is translated as CASGGYGGYTF.

The rearrangement links TRBV5-5 to TRBJ1-4, with TRBD1 identical over 7 bases. Trimming took 4 bases from V and 2 from J; bases not matched to a gene: 8. There are 16 residues in the CDR3. Germline CDR1 SGHKS, CDR2 YYEKEE (reference sequence). Written as DNA, the CDR3 is TGTGCCAGCAGCATGAGAGGGGGCAGGACTAATGAAAAACTGTTTTTT. This translates into CASSMRGGRTNEKLFF.

On this clonotype: A read error is possible here, since a much larger clone lies one base away. This sequence joins TRBV15 and TRBJ1-1; TRBD1 agrees at 10 bases. Germline V gives CDR1 LNHNV, CDR2 YYDKDF (reference sequence). The CDR3 spans 18 residues. CDR3 nucleotides: TGTGTCACCAGCTCTAGCGGGGGTCGAACGGACAGGGGGACTGAAGCTTTCTTT. Residues: CVTSSSGGRTDRGTEAFF.

There are many counts of this clonotype. The chain carries TRBV6-2 or TRBV6-3 and TRBJ1-6; D uncertain. The CDR3 sequence is 13 residues long. Germline CDR1 and CDR2: MNHEY and SVGEGT. V was clipped by 2 bases and J by 10 bases, with 9 bases between them. CDR3 residues: CASSYMISSPLHF. The CDR3 DNA follows: TGTGCCAGCAGTTACATGATATCATCACCCCTCCACTTT.

In its sample, this clonotype was seen many times. V is TRBV6-1 and J is TRBJ1-5, with TRBD1 matching 9 bases. The V segment lost 7 bases and the J segment 4 bases; nucleotides outside the gene matches: 8. The CDR3 loop spans 15 amino acids. Germline V gives CDR1 MNHNS, CDR2 SASEGT. CDR3 sequence: CASTDWDRENQPQHF. The CDR3 DNA is TGTGCCAGCACCGATTGGGACAGGGAAAATCAGCCCCAGCATTTT.

The chain employs TRBV6-2 or TRBV6-3 and TRBJ2-3, with 8 positions matching TRBD2. This CDR3 spans 15 amino acids. Germline CDR1 reads MNHEY; CDR2 reads SVGEGT. With V trimmed by 0 bases and J by 2 bases, 1 base remained unmatched. CDR3 loop: CASSYSSGITDTQYF. CDR3 DNA sequence: TGTGCCAGCAGTTACTCTAGCGGGATCACAGATACGCAGTATTTT.

This clonotype was recorded only once. The genes are TRBV19 and TRBJ1-1; D is undetermined. CDR1 LNHDA and CDR2 SQIVND come from the germline V gene (reference sequence). Trimming left V 2 bases short and J 7 bases short, with 8 bases between. The CDR3 loop spans 12 amino acids. The CDR3 sequence: CASSIRGSEAFF. The CDR3 bases are TGTGCCAGTAGTATACGAGGAAGTGAAGCTTTCTTT.

This clonotype showed up just a few times. A much larger clone differs by one base, so this may be a read error. Because the CDR3 is missing its conserved closing phenylalanine or tryptophan, this is likely a read error. The chain combines TRBV13 with TRBJ2-7; tentatively, D is TRBD1 (5 bases). This CDR3 region has 14 residues. Germline CDR1 is PRHDT and CDR2 is FYEKMQ (reference sequence). The CDR3 nucleotides read TGCGCCAGCAGCTTGCAGGGCTTCGACTACGAGCAGTACCTC. Translated: CASSLQGFDYEQYL.

This chain connects TRBV24-1 to TRBJ1-2, with a tentative D call TRBD1 (6 bases). The V end was cut by 6 bases, the J end by 6 bases, with 13 bases between. The CDR3 is 13 residues long. Germline V CDR1 and CDR2: KGHDR, SFDVKD. In nucleotides, the CDR3 is TGTGCCACCAGTAACGGGGGGGCGGATGGCTACACCTTC. It translates to CATSNGGADGYTF.

This clonotype has more than one count but fewer than ten. V is TRBV19 and J is TRBJ1-1; the match to TRBD1 covers 9 bases. The germline V gene encodes CDR1 LNHDA and CDR2 SQIVND (reference sequence). V lost 8 bases, J lost 4 bases, and 8 bases stayed unmatched. There are 14 residues in the CDR3. In DNA, the CDR3 is TGTGCCAGTGTCCGCGACAGGGGGAGCACTGAAGCTTTCTTT. It encodes CASVRDRGSTEAFF.

This clonotype was seen many times. The chain couples TRBV3-1 to TRBJ1-5, with TRBD1 identical over 7 bases. Germline CDR1 and CDR2: LGHDT and YNNKEL (reference sequence). This CDR3 has 14 residues. With 4 bases clipped from V and 7 bases from J, the junction kept 7 bases outside the gene matches. The CDR3 loop reads CASSPSRGGQPQHF. CDR3 sequence (DNA): TGTGCCAGCAGCCCCAGCAGGGGGGGACAGCCCCAGCATTTT.

This clonotype was observed at least ten times. This sequence joins TRBV5-1 and TRBJ1-1; maybe TRBD1 (5 bases). This CDR3 is built from 13 residues. The germline V gene has CDR1 SGHRS and CDR2 YFSETQ. With 4 bases removed from V and 7 bases from J, the gap between germline ends came to 14 bases. The CDR3: CASSPMGPGEAFF. The CDR3 bases are TGCGCCAGCAGCCCCATGGGACCCGGTGAAGCTTTCTTT.

The sample holds one count of this clonotype. A read error may explain this, as a much larger clone is one base away. The chain employs TRBV20-1 and TRBJ2-7; D call uncertain. CDR1 and CDR2 from the germline V gene are DFQATT and SNEGSKA (reference sequence). The V end was cut by 1 base, the J end by 7 bases, with 14 bases between. CDR3 length equals 13 residues. CDR3 loop: CSARVPAVNEQYF. As DNA, the CDR3 is TGCAGTGCTAGAGTTCCGGCCGTGAATGAGCAGTACTTC.